Following are 25 T cell receptor beta chains from one sample sequenced in a study of regulatory T cells in long-lasting Graves disease. TCR beta libraries were built with iRepertoire HTBI primers and Arm-PCR of CDR3 regions. TCRdb recomputed calls from the multiplex PCR reads with MiXCR, one row per CDR3 protein. The data show a few hundred thousand distinct CDR3 sequences, roughly 14% seen once. Time point indicated: newly diagnosed GD, antithyroid drugs for less than 3 months. PBMC RNA served as the TCR library source. The same sample was also studied in work on T cells in Graves' hyperthyroidism and ophthalmopathy.

The sample consisted of peripheral blood mononuclear cells (PBMCs), taken at new diagnosis, from a patient treated with antithyroid drugs. The receptors derive from a man between 25 and 39 years old with Graves disease.

This clonotype was detected many times. The CDR3 DNA follows: TGTGCCAGCACTAGACAGGACCTGGAGACCCAGTACTTC. Amino acids: CASTRQDLETQYF. This sequence joins TRBV2 and TRBJ2-5; TRBD1 might be the D (6 bases). Trimming pared 7 bases from V and 5 bases from J, leaving 14 bases between. Per germline, CDR1 SNHLY and CDR2 FYNNEI. The CDR3 is 13 residues long.

Many counts were recorded for this clonotype. The rearrangement links TRBV20-1 to TRBJ2-1; tentatively, D is TRBD2 (7 bases). V gave up 1 base and J gave up 2 bases, with 15 bases separating them. This CDR3 is built from 16 residues. Germline values: CDR1 DFQATT, CDR2 SNEGSKA (reference sequence). The CDR3 nucleotides are TGCAGTGCTAGAGCCGCGAGGGGGGGCACCTACAATGAGCAGTTCTTC. It translates to CSARAARGGTYNEQFF.

This clonotype was seen repeatedly, ten times or more. The chain combines TRBV5-1 with TRBJ2-7; D gene unclear. The CDR3 loop spans 14 amino acids. Trimming pared 4 bases from V and 5 bases from J, leaving 16 bases between. CDR1 is SGHRS and CDR2 is YFSETQ in the germline V gene. The CDR3 region is CASSPPLSRNEQYF. CDR3 in DNA: TGCGCCAGCAGCCCACCCCTGAGTAGGAACGAGCAGTACTTC.

This clonotype was recorded a few times. This chain links TRBV9 with TRBJ1-2, with D unclear. Trimming took 0 bases from V and 4 from J, leaving 13 bases between them. The CDR3 is made up of 15 amino acids. The V gene's germline CDR1 is SGDLS and CDR2 YYNGEE. Written as DNA, the CDR3 is TGTGCCAGCAGCGTAGGACCCTCGGGTGGCTATGGCTACACCTTC. Translating gives CASSVGPSGGYGYTF.

J is TRBJ2-1 and V is TRBV30; possible D gene TRBD1, 5 bases. CDR3 length: 14 residues. With 0 bases removed from V and 2 bases from J, the gap between germline ends came to 8 bases. Germline lookup yields CDR1 GTSNPN and CDR2 SVGIG (reference sequence). As DNA, the CDR3 is TGTGCCTGGAGTGTATCGACAGCCTACAATGAGCAGTTCTTC. Residues: CAWSVSTAYNEQFF.

The chain combines TRBV6-1 with TRBJ2-7, with D possibly TRBD2 on 6 matching bases. CDR3 length: 14 amino acids. Trimming took off 6 bases at V and 6 bases at J, with 18 bases between the two ends. Germline values: CDR1 MNHNS, CDR2 SASEGT. The CDR3 DNA reads as TGTGCCAGCAGCCGACTACAGCGGGCCGGCGAGCAGTACTTC. Its translation is CASSRLQRAGEQYF.

This clonotype has only a few counts. The chain uses TRBV7-2 and TRBJ2-2; 9 nucleotides align to TRBD2. Losses at the gene ends were 4 bases for V and 3 bases for J; bases not matched to a gene: 12. This CDR3 has 18 amino acids. Germline loops: CDR1 SGHTA, CDR2 FQGNSA. CDR3 sequence (DNA): TGTGCCAGCAGCTCGTCGGTAGCGGGAGTTCAATACACCGGGGAGCTGTTTTTT. It yields the protein CASSSSVAGVQYTGELFF. Together with reference TRBV7-2 and TRBJ2-2, the CDR3 gives the full variable domain: GAGVSQSPSNKVTEKGKDVELRCDPISGHTALYWYRQSLGQGLEFLIYFQGNSAPDKSGLPSDRFSAERTGGSVSTLTIQRTQQEDSAVYLCASSSSVAGVQYTGELFFGEGSRLTVL.

This clonotype came up many times. This chain joins TRBV7-2 and TRBJ2-5; either TRBD1 or TRBD2 may fit D (6 bases each). Per germline, CDR1 SGHTA and CDR2 FQGNSA. The CDR3 runs to 12 residues. V was cut by 5 bases and J by 14 bases, with 18 bases left in between. The CDR3 protein is CASSPRGTDYYF. The CDR3 DNA follows: TGTGCCAGCAGCCCGAGGGGGACGGACTACTACTTC.

This clonotype was observed many times. The chain carries TRBV30 and TRBJ1-1; D is perhaps TRBD1 (6 bases). Germline V lookup: CDR1 GTSNPN, CDR2 SVGIG (reference sequence). Trimming removed 3 bases from V and 1 base from J, with 6 bases in between. The CDR3 spans 12 residues. CDR3 residues: CAWRGQNTEAFF. The CDR3 DNA is TGTGCCTGGAGGGGACAGAACACTGAAGCTTTCTTT. The full variable domain, with the rest looked up from reference TRBV30 and TRBJ1-1, is SQTIHQWPATLVQPVGSPLSLECTVEGTSNPNLYWYRQAAGRGLQLLFYSVGIGQISSEVPQNLSASRPQDRQFILSSKKLLLSDSGFYLCAWRGQNTEAFFGQGTRLTVV.

The gene calls are TRBV10-3 and TRBJ1-1; perhaps TRBD1 as D (6 bases). Germline loops: CDR1 ENHRY, CDR2 SYGVKD. The CDR3 loop spans 15 amino acids. Trimming removed 1 base at V and 1 base at J, with 10 bases between. The CDR3 here is CAISELGQTNTEAFF. The CDR3 DNA sequence: TGTGCCATCAGTGAGTTAGGACAGACGAACACTGAAGCTTTCTTT.

This clonotype was seen ten or more times. The CDR3 loop is CSARGLAGVAEQYF. The CDR3 DNA sequence: TGCAGTGCTAGGGGGCTAGCGGGAGTTGCCGAGCAGTACTTC. The genes are TRBV20-1 and TRBJ2-7; 10 nucleotides line up with TRBD2. V trimming: 3 bases; J trimming: 6 bases; junction bases outside the gene matches: 8. Germline V gene data show CDR1 as DFQATT and CDR2 as SNEGSKA (reference sequence). This CDR3 has 14 amino acids.

In its sample, this clonotype was seen a few times. The V call is TRBV5-4, the J call TRBJ2-2, with 11 nucleotides matching TRBD2. The CDR3 length is 15 residues. Trimming took 5 bases from V and 6 from J; bases not matched to a gene: 6. The V gene's germline CDR1 is SGHNT and CDR2 YYREEE (reference sequence). As DNA, the CDR3 is TGTGCCAGCAGGGCGACGGGACTAGCGGCCGGGGAGCTGTTTTTT. Residues: CASRATGLAAGELFF. Drawing the rest from reference TRBV5-4 and TRBJ2-2, the complete variable domain is ETGVTQSPTHLIKTRGQQVTLRCSSQSGHNTVSWYQQALGQGPQFIFQYYREEENGRGNFPPRFSGLQFPNYSSELNVNALELDDSALYLCASRATGLAAGELFFGEGSRLTVL.

The chain joins TRBV18 to TRBJ1-4; D call uncertain. Germline V gene sequence: CDR1 KGHSH, CDR2 LQKENI. Trimming took 3 bases from V and 3 from J, leaving 8 bases between them. This CDR3 comprises 14 residues. The CDR3 reads CASSPVSPNEKLFF. CDR3 in DNA: TGTGCCAGCTCACCTGTCAGCCCTAATGAAAAACTGTTTTTT.

This clonotype appeared a few times. The chain uses TRBV18 and TRBJ2-4, with TRBD2 as a possible D gene (6 bases). V was shortened by 0 bases and J by 4 bases, with 13 bases between the two germline ends. The CDR3 has 16 residues. CDR1 KGHSH and CDR2 LQKENI come from the germline V gene. In nucleotides, the CDR3 is TGTGCCAGCTCACCACCGCGGGATTATGCAAAAAACATTCAGTACTTC. It specifies CASSPPRDYAKNIQYF.

There are many counts of this clonotype. The rearrangement uses TRBV6-2 or TRBV6-3 and TRBJ2-7, with 7 bases that match TRBD2. CDR1 is MNHEY, CDR2 SVGEGT, per germline. The CDR3 runs to 15 residues. V trimming: 5 bases; J trimming: 3 bases; junction bases outside the gene matches: 10. CDR3 coding DNA: TGTGCCAGCAGTGAACTGGCGGGAGAGGTCTACGAGCAGTACTTC. It codes for CASSELAGEVYEQYF.

In nucleotides, the CDR3 is TGCGCCAGCAGCTCTACTCCGGGACAGGGGAGTGGGACCCAGTACTTC. Protein sequence: CASSSTPGQGSGTQYF. The chain recombines TRBV5-1 with TRBJ2-5; 10 bases are a match to TRBD1. Germline V gives CDR1 SGHRS, CDR2 YFSETQ. The length of the CDR3 is 16 residues. Trimming took 3 bases from V and 7 from J; bases not matched to a gene: 12.

There are a few counts of this clonotype. This chain connects TRBV7-2 to TRBJ2-4; D gene ambiguous. In germline, CDR1 is SGHTA, CDR2 FQGNSA. V lost 1 base to trimming and J lost 5 bases, with 6 bases between them. There are 13 residues in the CDR3. In nucleotides, the CDR3 is TGTGCCAGCAGCTTAGTAGGCCAAAACATTCAGTACTTC. This translates into CASSLVGQNIQYF.

For this clonotype: A single base is all that separates this from a far larger clone, so a read error is likely. V is TRBV7-9 and J is TRBJ2-7; TRBD1 aligns across 9 bases. Per germline, CDR1 SEHNR and CDR2 FQNEAQ (reference sequence). This CDR3 is 15 amino acids long. Written as DNA, the CDR3 is TGTGCCAGCAGCTTAGAGACAGGGGGATCCTACGAGCAGCACTTC. Its translation is CASSLETGGSYEQHF.

At least ten counts were recorded for this clonotype. This sequence joins TRBV11-2 and TRBJ1-2, with D perhaps TRBD1 (6 bases). This CDR3 has 15 amino acids. Germline-derived CDR1 and CDR2 are SGHAT and FQNNGV. V was pared by 5 bases and J by 7 bases, with 20 bases between. The CDR3 region is CASSPLRGGQGGYTF. CDR3 nucleotide sequence: TGTGCCAGCAGCCCTCTTCGGGGGGGGCAAGGTGGCTACACCTTC.

The table lists this clonotype with many counts. The chain employs TRBV6-5 and TRBJ1-5; perhaps TRBD1 as D (5 bases). V was pared by 2 bases and J by 0 bases, with 11 bases between. The CDR3 is 16 amino acids. CDR1 and CDR2 (germline): MNHEY, SVGAGI. The chain's CDR3 is CASSYGHPSSNQPQHF. In nucleotides, the CDR3 is TGTGCCAGCAGTTACGGACACCCATCTAGCAATCAGCCCCAGCATTTT.

This clonotype turned up a few times. V is TRBV24-1 and J is TRBJ2-2, with TRBD2 as a possible D gene (5 bases). Germline CDR1 reads KGHDR; CDR2 reads SFDVKD. V was shortened by 5 bases and J by 3 bases, with 12 bases between the two germline ends. This CDR3 is 15 amino acids long. This chain's CDR3 is CATSARSRDTGELFF. CDR3 bases: TGTGCCACCAGTGCCAGGTCGCGGGACACCGGGGAGCTGTTTTTT.

This clonotype was found many times. The J gene is TRBJ2-5, the V gene TRBV2, with D perhaps TRBD2 (5 bases). The CDR3 spans 14 residues. In germline, CDR1 is SNHLY, CDR2 FYNNEI. V dropped 2 bases and J dropped 5 bases, with 12 bases sitting between them. This CDR3 reads CASSEFEGSETQYF. In DNA form, the CDR3 reads TGTGCCAGCAGTGAATTTGAGGGTTCGGAGACCCAGTACTTC.

This clonotype was counted a few times. Since a much larger clone is just one base distant, this may be a read error. The chain combines TRBV12-3 or TRBV12-4 with TRBJ2-3; 12 positions agree with TRBD2. The CDR3 is 15 amino acids. V shed 7 bases, J shed 4 bases, and the junction held 6 bases outside the gene matches. CDR3 nucleotides: TGTGCCAGCACTATGACTAGCGGGAGCGCAGATACGCAGTATTTT. Translation gives CASTMTSGSADTQYF.

This clonotype has ten or more counts. The CDR3 region is CASSQVPAGTYEQYF. The CDR3 DNA reads as TGTGCCAGCAGCCAAGTCCCCGCGGGTACCTACGAGCAGTACTTC. V usage is TRBV3-1 and J usage is TRBJ2-7; D is perhaps TRBD2 (5 bases). The CDR3 extends over 15 amino acids. Germline V gene data show CDR1 as LGHDT and CDR2 as YNNKEL (reference sequence). V dropped 1 base and J dropped 2 bases, with 12 bases sitting between them.

V is TRBV5-1 and J is TRBJ2-1, with 14 bases identical to TRBD2. CDR1 is SGHRS and CDR2 is YFSETQ in the germline V gene. This CDR3 contains 19 residues. With V trimmed by 2 bases and J by 7 bases, 14 bases remained unmatched. CDR3 sequence (DNA): TGCGCCAGCAGCTTAGGACTAGCGGGAGGTATCAGAGGATGGAATGAGCAGTTCTTC. Translating it yields CASSLGLAGGIRGWNEQFF.